The T cell receptor (beta chain) under discussion was sequenced for a study of cytomegalovirus exposure and HLA in healthy donors. Regarding the study as a whole: Cytomegalovirus-associated TCR beta chains were listed, numbering some 170. It was likely that a cluster of highly shared sequence variants was a sequencing artifact. TRBV6-2, TRBV6-3 and some other V segments were unresolvable in 87-base-pair reads.

On this clone: Its antigen remains unknown.

The CDR3 spans 15 residues. Between the trimmed V and J ends, which lost 5 bases and 2 bases, there was a span of 16 bases. In germline, CDR1 is MNHEY, CDR2 SVGAGI. The PCR employed 60 Vbeta primers together with 13 Jbeta primers. Original processing methods: Later reanalysis found about 80 million unique TCR beta chains, about 11 million of them shared. TCRdb keeps only in-frame clones here, not all; method: immunoSEQ multiplex PCR. V and J calls and clone size are copied from that table; D and trimming were computed from the DNA. The sample lists 35,000 to 45,000 clones, about two thirds occurring once.

Sequences were obtained from PBMCs. This chain uses TRBV6-5 with TRBJ2-7, with D maybe TRBD2 (7 bases). The TCR sequence derives from a woman aged 25 to 39 in good health and CMV-seronegative. Here the CDR3 DNA reads TGTGCCAGCAGTAGGGAGTCCGGGGGGCCCTACGAGCAGTACTTC. Protein sequence: CASSRESGGPYEQYF.